The text below deals with one T cell receptor (beta chain). Antigen specificity is unknown. These data originate in a study of CD8 T cells in ankylosing spondylitis. CDR3 length equals 14 residues. Trimming shortened V by 6 bases and J by 2 bases, and 14 bases separated the two germline ends. Germline assignment: CDR1 MNHEY and CDR2 SMNVEV (reference sequence). Libraries of TCR beta came from quantitative 5'-RACE with molecular barcodes. One entry per CDR3 protein results from TCRdb running MiXCR on the 5' RACE reads. The sample consists of fewer than 40,000 distinct CDR3 sequences, 30% of them appearing once. Broader study findings: Prior work had noted some motif variants in reactive arthritis blood and synovial fluid.

The chain recombines TRBV27 with TRBJ2-7, with D tentatively TRBD2 (6 bases). This sequence originates from a male donor with ankylosing spondylitis. Specimen: synovial fluid, either unsorted or a sorted T cell fraction (not recorded which). CDR3 nucleotides: TGTGCCAGCAGACCTGCGGGATCTCCCTACGAGCAGTACTTC. It encodes CASRPAGSPYEQYF.